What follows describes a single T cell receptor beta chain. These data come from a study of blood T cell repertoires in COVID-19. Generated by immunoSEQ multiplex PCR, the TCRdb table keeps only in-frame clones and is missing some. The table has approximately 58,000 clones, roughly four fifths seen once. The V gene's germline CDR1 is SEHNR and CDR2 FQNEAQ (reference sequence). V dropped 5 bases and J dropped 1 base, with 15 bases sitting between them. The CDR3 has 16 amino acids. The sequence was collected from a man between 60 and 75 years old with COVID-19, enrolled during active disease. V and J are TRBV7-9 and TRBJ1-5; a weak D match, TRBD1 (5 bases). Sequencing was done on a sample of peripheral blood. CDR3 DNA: TGTGCCAGCAGCCCCGGGGGGAGCCCGAGCAATCAGCCCCAGCATTTT. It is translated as CASSPGGSPSNQPQHF.